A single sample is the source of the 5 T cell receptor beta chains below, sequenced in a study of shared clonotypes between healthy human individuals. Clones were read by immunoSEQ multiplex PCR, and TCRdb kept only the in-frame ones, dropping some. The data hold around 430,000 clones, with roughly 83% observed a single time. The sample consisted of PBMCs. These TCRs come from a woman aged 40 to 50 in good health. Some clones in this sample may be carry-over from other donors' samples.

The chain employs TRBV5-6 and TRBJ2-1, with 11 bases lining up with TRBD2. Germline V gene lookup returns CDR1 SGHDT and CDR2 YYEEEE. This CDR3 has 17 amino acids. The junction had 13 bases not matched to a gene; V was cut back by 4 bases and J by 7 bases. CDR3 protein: CASSRTRGASGRNEQFF. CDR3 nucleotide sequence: TGTGCCAGCAGCCGAACCCGCGGAGCTAGCGGGAGGAATGAGCAGTTCTTC.

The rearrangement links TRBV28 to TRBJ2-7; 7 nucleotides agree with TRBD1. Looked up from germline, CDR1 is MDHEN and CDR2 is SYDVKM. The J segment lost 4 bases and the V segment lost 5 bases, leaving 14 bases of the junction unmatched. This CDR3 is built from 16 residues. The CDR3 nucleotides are TGTGCCAGCAGTCCAAGGTGGGGGACAGTCGGGTACGAGCAGTACTTC. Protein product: CASSPRWGTVGYEQYF.

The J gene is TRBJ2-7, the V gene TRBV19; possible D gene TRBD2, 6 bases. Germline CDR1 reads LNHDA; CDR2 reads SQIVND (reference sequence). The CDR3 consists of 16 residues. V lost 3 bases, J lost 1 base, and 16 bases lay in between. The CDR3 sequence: CASSIRGTPWSYEQYF. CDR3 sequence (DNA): TGTGCCAGTAGTATTCGGGGGACCCCCTGGTCCTACGAGCAGTACTTC. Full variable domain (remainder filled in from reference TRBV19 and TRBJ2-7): DGGITQSPKYLFRKEGQNVTLSCEQNLNHDAMYWYRQDPGQGLRLIYYSQIVNDFQKGDIAEGYSVSREKKESFPLTVTSAQKNPTAFYLCASSIRGTPWSYEQYFGPGTRLTVT.

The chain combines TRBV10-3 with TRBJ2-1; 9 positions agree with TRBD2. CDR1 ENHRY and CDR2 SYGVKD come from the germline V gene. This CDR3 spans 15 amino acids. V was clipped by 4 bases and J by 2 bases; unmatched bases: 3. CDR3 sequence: CAISVAGDTYNEQFF. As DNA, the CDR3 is TGTGCCATCAGTGTAGCGGGAGACACCTACAATGAGCAGTTCTTC.

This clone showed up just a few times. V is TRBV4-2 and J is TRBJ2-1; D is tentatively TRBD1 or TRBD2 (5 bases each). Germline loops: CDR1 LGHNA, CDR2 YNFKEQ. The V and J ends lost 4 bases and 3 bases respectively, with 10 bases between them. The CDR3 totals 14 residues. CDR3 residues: CASSPGPGYNEQFF. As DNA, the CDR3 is TGTGCCAGCAGCCCGGGACCCGGCTACAATGAGCAGTTCTTC.